The T cell receptor beta chain under discussion was sequenced for a study of CD8 T cells in ankylosing spondylitis. Study observations and caveats: Characteristic of ankylosing spondylitis blood, it appeared, was a TCR beta motif comprising eight highly homologous variants. Significantly higher representation of disease-linked clones was reported for matched ankylosing spondylitis synovial fluid. Disease-associated clonotypes exhibited CD8+ identity and were relatively infrequent in peripheral blood.

Quantitative 5'-RACE was performed with molecular barcodes, and it yielded the TCR beta libraries. TCRdb ran MiXCR on the 5' RACE reads and lists one entry per CDR3 protein. The sample has 800,000 to 900,000 distinct CDR3 sequences, 12% seen once. On this clonotype: Antigen: not known.

This CDR3 region has 15 residues. Looked up from germline, CDR1 is LNHNV and CDR2 is YYDKDF (reference sequence). Trimming took 4 bases from V and 2 from J, leaving 11 bases between them. The chain recombines TRBV15 with TRBJ2-2; D is ambiguous. Sequencing was carried out using blood, either unsorted or a sorted T cell fraction (not recorded which). The clonotype originates from a male donor with ankylosing spondylitis. The chain's CDR3 is CATSTLQENTGELFF. CDR3 nucleotide sequence: TGTGCCACCAGCACTCTCCAGGAAAACACCGGGGAGCTGTTTTTT.